This T cell receptor beta chain stems from a study of cytomegalovirus exposure and HLA in healthy donors. For the study at large: Previous work identified 120 million or so unique TCR beta sequences from some 170 million T cells. Falling in the Caucasian-associated ancestry cluster were about four fifths of approximately 410 genotyped donors.

The PCR ran on 60 Vbeta and 13 Jbeta primers. TCRdb's copy holds only in-frame clones and misses some; the assay was immunoSEQ multiplex PCR. The sample carries about 190,000 clones, about four fifths recorded once. Trimming left V 1 base short and J 2 bases short, with 6 bases between. Looked up from germline, CDR1 is SGHDT and CDR2 is YYEEEE. The CDR3 runs to 13 residues. The V call is TRBV5-6, the J call TRBJ1-2; D is undetermined. The TCR originated in a boy between 10 and 17 years old in good health and CMV-seronegative. Sequencing used PBMCs. This CDR3 reads CASSLRENYGYTF. In DNA, the CDR3 is TGTGCCAGCAGCTTGCGCGAAAACTATGGCTACACCTTC. Complete variable domain (other parts from reference TRBV5-6 and TRBJ1-2): DAGVTQSPTHLIKTRGQQVTLRCSPKSGHDTVSWYQQALGQGPQFIFQYYEEEERQRGNFPDRFSGHQFPNYSSELNVNALLLGDSALYLCASSLRENYGYTFGSGTRLTVV.